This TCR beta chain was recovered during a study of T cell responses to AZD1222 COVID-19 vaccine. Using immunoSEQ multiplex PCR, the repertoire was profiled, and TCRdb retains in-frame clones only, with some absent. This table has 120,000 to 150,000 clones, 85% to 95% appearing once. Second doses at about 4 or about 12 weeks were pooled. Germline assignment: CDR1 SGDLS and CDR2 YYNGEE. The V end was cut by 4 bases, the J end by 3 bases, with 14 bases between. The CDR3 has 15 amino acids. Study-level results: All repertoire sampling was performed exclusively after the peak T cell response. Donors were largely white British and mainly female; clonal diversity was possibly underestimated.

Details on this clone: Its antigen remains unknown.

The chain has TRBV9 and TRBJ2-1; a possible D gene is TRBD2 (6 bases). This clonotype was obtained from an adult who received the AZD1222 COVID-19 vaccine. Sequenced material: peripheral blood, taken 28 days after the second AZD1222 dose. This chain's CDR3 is CASSFNWGDYNEQFF. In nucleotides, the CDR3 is TGTGCCAGCAGCTTCAACTGGGGGGACTACAATGAGCAGTTCTTC.